This T cell receptor beta chain was sequenced in a study of T cells in Graves' hyperthyroidism and ophthalmopathy. Overall study: Peripheral blood was drawn at first diagnosis, prior to all treatment.

J lost 3 bases, V lost 1 base, and 5 bases had no gene match. CDR1 and CDR2 (germline): SGHKS, YYEKEE (reference sequence). The CDR3 has 15 residues. This clonotype occurred many times. Its specificity is not known. RNA transcripts were the template for amplifying TCR beta CDR3 regions. With the HTBI primer set, the TCR CDR3 went through a first round of RT-PCR. TCRdb itself ran the multiplex PCR reads through MiXCR, one entry per CDR3 protein. The sample contains 160,000 or so distinct CDR3 sequences, 9.4% of which appear only once. Study findings and constraints: In validation, the model predicted ophthalmopathy. These predictions came a median about 6 months before onset.

The origin of this receptor is a young woman with Graves' hyperthyroidism that later progressed to Graves' ophthalmopathy. The V and J genes are TRBV5-5 and TRBJ2-7; TRBD1 matches at 9 bases. The specimen was blood. In nucleotides, the CDR3 is TGTGCCAGCAGCTTGCACGGGACAGGGTTCTACGAGCAGTACTTC. Protein: CASSLHGTGFYEQYF.